Listed here are 22 T cell receptor beta chains from one sample, sequenced in a study of T cells after yellow fever vaccination. TCRdb processed the 5' RACE reads anew with MiXCR; each CDR3 protein has one entry. Among around 330,000 distinct CDR3 sequences listed, less than 4.5% were seen once. Sequencing was performed on PBMCs, taken on the day of the yellow fever booster vaccination. These receptors came from a man aged 18 to 30 who received the YFV17D yellow fever vaccine.

CDR3 nucleotides: TGTGCCAGCAGTTACTACAGGGGGCTGGAGACCCAGTACTTC. Its translation is CASSYYRGLETQYF. The V and J genes are TRBV6-6 and TRBJ2-5; TRBD1 matches 9 bases. V lost 1 base to trimming and J lost 5 bases; unmatched junction nucleotides: 2. The V gene's germline CDR1 is MNHNY and CDR2 SVGAGI (reference sequence). The CDR3 runs to 14 residues.

The chain employs TRBV6-5 and TRBJ2-7; D may be TRBD1 (5 bases). The CDR3 covers 13 residues. V dropped 7 bases and J dropped 2 bases, with 12 bases sitting between them. Germline V gives CDR1 MNHEY, CDR2 SVGAGI. The CDR3 DNA is TGTGCCAGCAACCAGGGCGTGGCCTACGAGCAGTACTTC. Amino acid sequence: CASNQGVAYEQYF.

At least ten counts were recorded for this clonotype. This chain uses TRBV20-1 with TRBJ2-1; 13 nucleotides match TRBD2. CDR3 size: 13 residues. Germline assignment: CDR1 DFQATT and CDR2 SNEGSKA (reference sequence). Trimming removed 3 bases from V and 9 bases from J; junction bases left unmatched: 2. CDR3: CSARTSGGFEQFF. In DNA form, the CDR3 reads TGCAGTGCTAGGACTAGCGGGGGGTTTGAGCAGTTCTTC.

V usage is TRBV20-1 and J usage is TRBJ2-3; D is unresolved. Germline CDR1 DFQATT, CDR2 SNEGSKA (reference sequence). The V end lost 3 bases, the J end lost 6 bases, and 19 bases lay between the germline ends. This CDR3 contains 15 residues. The CDR3 region has the DNA TGCAGTGCTAGTCTATCGCGGTGGAGAGTTGATACGCAGTATTTT. This gives the protein CSASLSRWRVDTQYF.

This sequence joins TRBV19 and TRBJ2-1, with D tentatively TRBD1 (5 bases). The CDR3 is 13 amino acids. Trimming left V 3 bases short and J 8 bases short, with 11 bases between. CDR1 LNHDA and CDR2 SQIVND come from the germline V gene (reference sequence). The CDR3 coding sequence is TGTGCCAGTAGTATTAAGGGGTGGGATGAGCAGTTCTTC. As protein: CASSIKGWDEQFF. The full variable domain, with the rest looked up from reference TRBV19 and TRBJ2-1, is DGGITQSPKYLFRKEGQNVTLSCEQNLNHDAMYWYRQDPGQGLRLIYYSQIVNDFQKGDIAEGYSVSREKKESFPLTVTSAQKNPTAFYLCASSIKGWDEQFFGPGTRLTVL.

This chain connects TRBV7-2 to TRBJ1-2, with a tentative D call TRBD1 (5 bases). Per the germline V gene, CDR1 is SGHTA and CDR2 is FQGNSA. The V end lost 3 bases, the J end lost 4 bases, and 12 bases lay between the germline ends. This CDR3 comprises 14 residues. The CDR3 reads CASSLFSGTYGYTF. DNA for the CDR3: TGTGCCAGCAGCTTGTTCTCAGGGACCTATGGCTACACCTTC.

The rearrangement joins TRBV20-1 to TRBJ2-3; TRBD2 is a possible D gene (5 bases). Per germline, CDR1 DFQATT and CDR2 SNEGSKA (reference sequence). Trimming stripped 2 bases from V and 6 bases from J, with 12 bases between. The CDR3 has 13 residues. The CDR3, as DNA: TGCAGTGCTAGACACACCCGGACTGATACGCAGTATTTT. Translated: CSARHTRTDTQYF.

V is TRBV5-1 and J is TRBJ2-3; 12 positions match TRBD2. The V gene end was trimmed by 4 bases and the J gene end by 4 bases; junction bases not matched to a gene: 4. Germline values: CDR1 SGHRS, CDR2 YFSETQ. This CDR3 region has 15 residues. The CDR3 bases are TGCGCCAGCAGCCGAGGACTAGCGGGGCCAGATACGCAGTATTTT. Its protein is CASSRGLAGPDTQYF.

This clonotype was detected ten times or more. V gene TRBV18 combines with J gene TRBJ1-2; no definite D call. V dropped 2 bases and J dropped 5 bases, with 9 bases sitting between them. The CDR3 is 13 amino acids. Germline CDR1 and CDR2: KGHSH and LQKENI. CDR3 bases: TGTGCCAGCTCACCAACCGAGGAGTATGGCTACACCTTC. It specifies CASSPTEEYGYTF.

Only a few counts were recorded for this clonotype. This chain connects TRBV11-1 to TRBJ1-6; 8 nucleotides agree with TRBD1. Germline CDR1 reads SGHAT; CDR2 reads FQDESV (reference sequence). The CDR3 contains 14 residues. The J segment lost 10 bases and the V segment lost 5 bases, leaving 7 bases of the junction unmatched. CDR3 region: CASSLGQGWSPLHF. CDR3 DNA: TGTGCCAGCAGCCTAGGACAGGGATGGTCACCCCTCCACTTT.

The chain recombines TRBV27 with TRBJ2-3; the D gene is possibly TRBD2 (5 bases). Trimming took 5 bases from V and 7 from J, leaving 22 bases between them. The CDR3 totals 16 residues. CDR1 and CDR2 from the germline V gene are MNHEY and SMNVEV (reference sequence). CDR3 amino acids: CASSPLDSREGNTQYF. The CDR3 DNA is TGTGCCAGCAGTCCCTTGGACTCCCGAGAGGGAAATACGCAGTATTTT.

This clonotype was seen only a few times. At one end, the junction sequence differs from germline, possibly due to a read error. The rearrangement links TRBV12-3 or TRBV12-4 to TRBJ2-7; D may be TRBD1 (6 bases). The CDR3 extends over 13 amino acids. The chain's CDR3 is CDSSFWTAYVQYF. In DNA form, the CDR3 reads TGTGACAGCAGTTTTTGGACAGCCTACGTGCAGTACTTC.

The chain has TRBV5-5 and TRBJ1-1; no firm D call. Trimming removed 4 bases at V and 1 base at J, with 11 bases between. Germline V lookup: CDR1 SGHKS, CDR2 YYEKEE (reference sequence). This CDR3 region has 14 residues. CDR3 residues: CASSIWTENTEAFF. The CDR3 bases are TGTGCCAGCAGCATATGGACGGAGAACACTGAAGCTTTCTTT.

This clonotype came up many times. DNA of the CDR3: TGTGCCAGTAGTAAGGAATATGGCTACACCTTC. It specifies CASSKEYGYTF. This chain connects TRBV19 to TRBJ1-2; no clear D. V gave up 4 bases and J gave up 5 bases, with 5 bases separating them. CDR1 and CDR2 (germline): LNHDA, SQIVND (reference sequence). The CDR3 extends over 11 amino acids.

This clonotype was counted between two and nine times. CDR3 protein: CASSRFPSTDTQYF. The DNA of the CDR3 is TGTGCCAGCAGCCGATTTCCTAGCACAGATACGCAGTATTTT. The chain carries TRBV6-5 and TRBJ2-3; unclear D gene. The CDR3 consists of 14 residues. V lost 6 bases and J 0 bases, leaving 10 bases between the germline ends. Germline CDR1 MNHEY, CDR2 SVGAGI.

In its sample, this clonotype was seen many times. The CDR3 DNA follows: TGTGCCAGCAGTTACATCCCGGGGTGGGTAGAGACCCAGTACTTC. Protein sequence: CASSYIPGWVETQYF. This rearrangement joins TRBV6-2 or TRBV6-3 to TRBJ2-5; a possible D gene is TRBD2 (5 bases). Germline V gene sequence: CDR1 MNHEY, CDR2 SVGEGT. The CDR3 runs to 15 residues. V lost 2 bases to trimming and J lost 4 bases, with 14 bases between them.

This clonotype was counted at least ten times. The chain uses TRBV15 and TRBJ2-5, with D possibly matching TRBD1 (5 bases). Germline loops: CDR1 LNHNV, CDR2 YYDKDF (reference sequence). V shed 5 bases and J shed 5 bases, with 9 bases lying between them. This CDR3 contains 12 residues. CDR3 nucleotides: TGTGCCACCAGCGGAAGGGGTGAGACCCAGTACTTC. Translating gives CATSGRGETQYF. The full variable domain, with the rest looked up from reference TRBV15 and TRBJ2-5, is DAMVIQNPRYQVTQFGKPVTLSCSQTLNHNVMYWYQQKSSQAPKLLFHYYDKDFNNEADTPDNFQSRRPNTSFCFLDIRSPGLGDTAMYLCATSGRGETQYFGPGTRLLVL.

In its sample, this clonotype was seen many times. CDR3 in amino acids: CSVEEVGVYEQYF. The CDR3, as DNA: TGCAGCGTTGAAGAAGTAGGGGTTTACGAGCAGTACTTC. The chain carries TRBV29-1 and TRBJ2-7; possible D gene TRBD1, 5 bases. The germline gives CDR1 SQVTM, CDR2 ANQGSEA. V was clipped by 0 bases and J by 4 bases, with 10 bases between them. This CDR3 is 13 amino acids long.

V is TRBV6-1 and J is TRBJ1-2; 7 bases are shared with TRBD1. Germline V gives CDR1 MNHNS, CDR2 SASEGT. V lost 7 bases and J lost 5; bases outside the gene matches: 10. This CDR3 has 14 residues. DNA of the CDR3: TGTGCCAGCAAGGGGCGCGACAGGGCATATGGCTACACCTTC. Its protein product is CASKGRDRAYGYTF.

The chain uses TRBV12-3 or TRBV12-4 and TRBJ2-2; 10 bases are shared with TRBD1. The junction had 8 bases not matched to a gene; V was cut back by 5 bases and J by 5 bases. The CDR3 contains 16 residues. The CDR3 DNA follows: TGTGCCAGCAGTCCGACCGGGACAGGGGAAACCGGGGAGCTGTTTTTT. As protein: CASSPTGTGETGELFF.

This clonotype was counted at least ten times. V is TRBV4-1 and J is TRBJ2-1; 7 nucleotides match TRBD2. The CDR3 has 15 residues. The germline V gene encodes CDR1 MGHRA and CDR2 YSYEKL. V gave up 2 bases and J gave up 5 bases; unmatched junction bases: 6. The CDR3 DNA is TGCGCCAGCAGCCAATCACTAGCGCGGGACAATGAGCAGTTCTTC. This encodes CASSQSLARDNEQFF.

This clonotype was detected many times. V usage is TRBV5-1 and J usage is TRBJ2-1; D unclear. The CDR3 has 14 amino acids. Germline values: CDR1 SGHRS, CDR2 YFSETQ. V gave up 1 base and J gave up 4 bases, with 9 bases separating them. CDR3 amino acids: CASSLTDSYNEQFF. The DNA of the CDR3 is TGCGCCAGCAGCTTGACGGATTCTTACAATGAGCAGTTCTTC.